One sample yielded the 9 T cell receptor beta chains listed below, sequenced in a study of human T cells and chemical hapten exposure. The time point is: patch test 1, 2 weeks after DPC sensitization. Treatment given: therapeutic diphenylcyclopropenone sensitization with weekly scalp DPC. Using its own MiXCR run on the RACE reads, TCRdb lists one record per CDR3 protein. The table lists around 300,000 distinct CDR3 sequences, under 8% of them singletons. The sequencing used whole blood, collected in connection with sensitization to the hapten diphenylcyclopropenone (DPC). The source of these receptors is a woman younger than 35 with alopecia areata. Some clones in this sample may be carry-over from other donors' samples.

This clonotype came up many times. The gene calls are TRBV10-3 and TRBJ2-1, with no clear D. The germline CDR1 and CDR2 sequences are ENHRY and SYGVKD. The V end lost 2 bases, the J end lost 5 bases, and 7 bases lay between the germline ends. The CDR3 contains 13 residues. CDR3 residues: CAISEPPDNEQFF. The CDR3 DNA sequence: TGTGCCATCAGTGAGCCACCAGACAATGAGCAGTTCTTC.

V usage is TRBV12-3 or TRBV12-4 and J usage is TRBJ1-5, with a weak D call TRBD1 (6 bases). Trimming cost V 6 bases and J 4 bases, with 16 bases left between them. The CDR3 loop spans 15 amino acids. CDR3 sequence (DNA): TGTGCCAGCAGGCCGTGGGGGGCTAGGAATCAGCCCCAGCATTTT. Protein product: CASRPWGARNQPQHF.

This clonotype was counted ten times or more. The junction departs from the called germline gene at one end, perhaps through a read error. The rearrangement uses TRBV2 and TRBJ1-2; D not resolved. CDR1 and CDR2 (germline): SNHLY, FYNNEI. The CDR3 sequence is 12 residues long. Here the CDR3 DNA reads TGTGCCAGCAGCGAAGGAGACTATGGCTACACCTTC. Translated, it gives CASSEGDYGYTF.

This clonotype was seen many times. This chain joins TRBV6-5 and TRBJ2-1; maybe TRBD2 (6 bases). Germline V gene data show CDR1 as MNHEY and CDR2 as SVGAGI. Trimming pared 2 bases from V and 6 bases from J, leaving 11 bases between. This CDR3 spans 14 amino acids. The CDR3: CASSYRLDSNEQFF. The CDR3 DNA reads TGTGCCAGCAGTTACAGACTAGATTCCAATGAGCAGTTCTTC.

This clonotype was recorded at least ten times. The chain combines TRBV12-3 or TRBV12-4 with TRBJ1-5; D is unclear. V shed 5 bases and J shed 8 bases, with 10 bases lying between them. This CDR3 has 12 amino acids. In nucleotides, the CDR3 is TGTGCCAGCAGTCTCCTAGTTGAGCCCCAGCATTTT. Amino acids: CASSLLVEPQHF.

The gene calls are TRBV4-3 and TRBJ2-7, with D possibly matching TRBD2 (7 bases). CDR1 is LGHNA, CDR2 YSLEER, per germline. CDR3 length: 15 residues. Trimming shortened V by 0 bases and J by 3 bases, and 12 bases separated the two germline ends. This CDR3 reads CASSQDTGGIYEQYF. CDR3 coding DNA: TGCGCCAGCAGCCAAGATACGGGGGGCATCTACGAGCAGTACTTC.

This clonotype was seen only a few times. The rearrangement links TRBV3-1 to TRBJ1-1, with D unresolved. CDR3 size: 15 residues. Between the trimmed V and J ends, which lost 1 base and 3 bases, there was a span of 12 bases. Germline V lookup: CDR1 LGHDT, CDR2 YNNKEL (reference sequence). The CDR3 nucleotides read TGTGCCAGCAGCCAAGGCCCCCGGGGTGACACTGAAGCTTTCTTT. It codes for CASSQGPRGDTEAFF.

Concerning this clonotype itself: The junction does not match germline at one end; this may be a read error. The chain has TRBV10-3 and TRBJ2-7; TRBD2 aligns across 8 bases. The germline gives CDR1 ENHRY, CDR2 SYGVKD. This CDR3 contains 12 residues. The CDR3, as DNA: TGTACCATCGGGGGGGGACCGTACGAGCAGTACTTC. Encoded protein: CTIGGGPYEQYF.

This clonotype occurred many times. CDR3 DNA sequence: TGCGCCAGCAGCTTGGCCCAAGGACAAGAAGAGACCCAGTACTTC. It encodes CASSLAQGQEETQYF. The rearrangement links TRBV5-1 to TRBJ2-5, with D perhaps matching TRBD1 (5 bases). The CDR3 sequence is 15 residues long. CDR1 and CDR2 (germline): SGHRS, YFSETQ. The V end lost 0 bases, the J end lost 3 bases, and 12 bases lay between the germline ends.